This T cell receptor (beta chain) was sequenced for a study of T cell repertoires in cytomegalovirus infection. Study-wide context: Alongside well-studied HLA-B-restricted CMV epitopes, recently identified HLA-C-restricted CMV epitopes were also used. Carrying CMV and the relevant HLA type showed in public TCR beta signatures. The study, taken as a whole, reports: Identification of carriers of CMV plus the relevant HLA was achieved through cumulative public TCR beta family frequency. In two of eight donors, the top clonotype was HLA-C-restricted CMV-specific.

TCRdb analysed the reads with MiXCR anew, one entry per CDR3 protein. Here the sample spans some 800,000 distinct CDR3 sequences, 30% to 35% being singletons. Germline CDR1 reads MNHEY; CDR2 reads SMNVEV (reference sequence). This CDR3 spans 15 amino acids. Trimming removed 3 bases at V and 7 bases at J, with 16 bases between. This clonotype was seen more than once but under ten times. Antigen unknown. The TCR comes from a human donor in good health (CMV status not recorded). Some clones in this sample may be carry-over from other donors' samples. Sample: cultured CD8+ T cells from PBMCs, taken from culture after CMV antigen stimulation. This sequence joins TRBV27 and TRBJ1-3; D might be TRBD1 (5 bases). The DNA for the CDR3 is TGTGCCAGCAGTTTGAGGGGTGGCGGTTGGAACACCATATATTTT. Residues: CASSLRGGGWNTIYF.